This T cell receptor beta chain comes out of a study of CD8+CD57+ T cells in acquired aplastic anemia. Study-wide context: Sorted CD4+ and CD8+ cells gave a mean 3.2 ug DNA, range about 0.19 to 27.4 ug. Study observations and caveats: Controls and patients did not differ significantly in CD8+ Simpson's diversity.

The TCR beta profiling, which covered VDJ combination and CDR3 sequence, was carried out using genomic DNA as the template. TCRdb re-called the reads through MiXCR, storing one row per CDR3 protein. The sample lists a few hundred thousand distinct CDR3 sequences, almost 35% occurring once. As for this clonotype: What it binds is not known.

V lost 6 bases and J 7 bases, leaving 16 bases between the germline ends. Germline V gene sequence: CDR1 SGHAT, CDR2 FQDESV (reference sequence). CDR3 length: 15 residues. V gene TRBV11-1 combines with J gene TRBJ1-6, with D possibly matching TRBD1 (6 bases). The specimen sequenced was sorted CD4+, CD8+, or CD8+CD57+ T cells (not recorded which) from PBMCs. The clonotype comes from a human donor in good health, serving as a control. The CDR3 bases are TGTGCCAGCAGGCGGGCAGGGGCTCGCAATTCACCCCTCCACTTT. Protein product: CASRRAGARNSPLHF.